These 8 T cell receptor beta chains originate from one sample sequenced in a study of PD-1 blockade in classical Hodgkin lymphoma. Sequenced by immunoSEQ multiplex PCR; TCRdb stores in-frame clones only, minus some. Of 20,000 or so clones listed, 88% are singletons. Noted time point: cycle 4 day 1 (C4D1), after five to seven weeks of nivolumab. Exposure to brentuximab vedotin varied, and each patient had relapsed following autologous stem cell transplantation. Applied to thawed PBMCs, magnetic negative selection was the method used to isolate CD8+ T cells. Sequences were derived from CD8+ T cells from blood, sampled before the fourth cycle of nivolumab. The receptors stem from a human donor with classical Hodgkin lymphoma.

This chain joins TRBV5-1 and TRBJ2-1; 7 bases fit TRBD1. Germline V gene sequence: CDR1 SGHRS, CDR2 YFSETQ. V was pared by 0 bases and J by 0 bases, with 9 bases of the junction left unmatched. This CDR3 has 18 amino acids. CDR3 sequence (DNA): TGCGCCAGCAGCTTGGAGGGGGCAGGCCGAAACTCCTACAATGAGCAGTTCTTC. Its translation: CASSLEGAGRNSYNEQFF.

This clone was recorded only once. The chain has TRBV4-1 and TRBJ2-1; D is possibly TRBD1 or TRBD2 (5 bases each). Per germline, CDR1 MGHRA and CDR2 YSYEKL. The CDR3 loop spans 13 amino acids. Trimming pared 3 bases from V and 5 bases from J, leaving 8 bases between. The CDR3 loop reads CASSQGVDNEQFF. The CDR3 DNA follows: TGCGCCAGCAGCCAGGGGGTCGACAATGAGCAGTTCTTC.

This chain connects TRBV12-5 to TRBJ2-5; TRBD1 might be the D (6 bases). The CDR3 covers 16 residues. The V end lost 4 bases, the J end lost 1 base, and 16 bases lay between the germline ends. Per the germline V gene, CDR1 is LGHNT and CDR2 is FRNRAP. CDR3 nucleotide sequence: TGTGCTAGTGGTTCCGACCCTTTGGGGGCCCAAGAGACCCAGTACTTC. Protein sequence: CASGSDPLGAQETQYF.

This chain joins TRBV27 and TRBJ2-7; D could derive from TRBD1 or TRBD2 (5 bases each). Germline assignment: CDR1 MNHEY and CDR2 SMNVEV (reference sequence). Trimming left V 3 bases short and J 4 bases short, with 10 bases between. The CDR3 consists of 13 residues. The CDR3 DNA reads TGTGCCAGCAGTTTGCCAGGGAGATACGAGCAGTACTTC. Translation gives CASSLPGRYEQYF.

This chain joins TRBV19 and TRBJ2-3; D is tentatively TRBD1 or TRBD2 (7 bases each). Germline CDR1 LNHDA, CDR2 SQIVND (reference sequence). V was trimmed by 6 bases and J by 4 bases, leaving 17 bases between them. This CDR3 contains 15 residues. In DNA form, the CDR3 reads TGTGCCAGTAGCCCGGGAGGCAGGGGGTCAGATACGCAGTATTTT. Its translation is CASSPGGRGSDTQYF.

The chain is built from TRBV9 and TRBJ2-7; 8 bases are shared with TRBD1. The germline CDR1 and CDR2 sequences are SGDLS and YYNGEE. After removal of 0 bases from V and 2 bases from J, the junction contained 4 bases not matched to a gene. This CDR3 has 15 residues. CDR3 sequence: CASSVDPGGTYEQYF. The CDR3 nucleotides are TGTGCCAGCAGCGTAGACCCAGGGGGCACCTACGAGCAGTACTTC.

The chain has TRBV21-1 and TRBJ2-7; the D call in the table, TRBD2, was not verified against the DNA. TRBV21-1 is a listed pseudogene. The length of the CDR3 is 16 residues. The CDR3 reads CASSKAGLAGGIKQYF. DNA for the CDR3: TGTGCCAGCAGCAAAGCAGGGCTAGCGGGAGGTATAAAGCAGTACTTC.

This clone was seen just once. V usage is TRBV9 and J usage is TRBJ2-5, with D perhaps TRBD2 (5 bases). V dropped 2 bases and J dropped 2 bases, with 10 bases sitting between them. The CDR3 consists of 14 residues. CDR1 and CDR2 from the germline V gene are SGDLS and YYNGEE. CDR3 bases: TGTGCCAGCAGCGTCGGACTTAAACAAGAGACCCAGTACTTC. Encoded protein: CASSVGLKQETQYF.